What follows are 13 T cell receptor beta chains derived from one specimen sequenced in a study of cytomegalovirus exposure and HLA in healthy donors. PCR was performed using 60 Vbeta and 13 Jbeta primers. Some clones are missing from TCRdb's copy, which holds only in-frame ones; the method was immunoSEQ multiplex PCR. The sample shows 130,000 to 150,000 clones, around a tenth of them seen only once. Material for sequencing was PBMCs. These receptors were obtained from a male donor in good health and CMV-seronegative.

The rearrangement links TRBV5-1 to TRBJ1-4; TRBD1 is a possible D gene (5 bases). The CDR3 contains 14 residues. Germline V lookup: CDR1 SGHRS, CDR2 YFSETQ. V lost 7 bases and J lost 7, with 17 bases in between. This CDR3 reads CASGRTGDSEKLFF. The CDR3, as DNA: TGCGCCAGCGGTCGGACGGGGGATAGTGAAAAACTGTTTTTT.

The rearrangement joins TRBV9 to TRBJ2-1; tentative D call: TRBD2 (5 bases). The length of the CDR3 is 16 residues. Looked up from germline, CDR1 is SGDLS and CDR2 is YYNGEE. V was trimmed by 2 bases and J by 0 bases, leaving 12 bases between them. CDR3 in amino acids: CASSVRDSRSYNEQFF. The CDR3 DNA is TGTGCCAGCAGCGTTCGGGATTCCCGCTCCTACAATGAGCAGTTCTTC.

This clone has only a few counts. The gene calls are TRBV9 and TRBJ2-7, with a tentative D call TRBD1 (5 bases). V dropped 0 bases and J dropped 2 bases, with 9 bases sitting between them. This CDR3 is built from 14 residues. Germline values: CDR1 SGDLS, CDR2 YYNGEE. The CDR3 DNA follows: TGTGCCAGCAGCGTAGACGACAGCGCCTACGAGCAGTACTTC. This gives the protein CASSVDDSAYEQYF. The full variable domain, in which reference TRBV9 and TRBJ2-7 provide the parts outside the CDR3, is DSGVTQTPKHLITATGQRVTLRCSPRSGDLSVYWYQQSLDQGLQFLIQYYNGEERAKGNILERFSAQQFPDLHSELNLSSLELGDSALYFCASSVDDSAYEQYFGPGTRLTVT.

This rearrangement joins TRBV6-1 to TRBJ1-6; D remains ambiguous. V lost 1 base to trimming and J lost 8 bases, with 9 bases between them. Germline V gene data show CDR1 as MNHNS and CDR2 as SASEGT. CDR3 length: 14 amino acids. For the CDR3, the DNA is TGTGCCAGCAGTGAAGAGTCGAGTTATTCACCCCTCCACTTT. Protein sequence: CASSEESSYSPLHF.

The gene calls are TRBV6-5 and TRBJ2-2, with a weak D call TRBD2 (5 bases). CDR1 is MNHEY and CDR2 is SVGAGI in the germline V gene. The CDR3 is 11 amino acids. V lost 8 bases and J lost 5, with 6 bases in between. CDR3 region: CASGGTGELFF. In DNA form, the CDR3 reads TGTGCCAGCGGCGGGACCGGGGAGCTGTTTTTT.

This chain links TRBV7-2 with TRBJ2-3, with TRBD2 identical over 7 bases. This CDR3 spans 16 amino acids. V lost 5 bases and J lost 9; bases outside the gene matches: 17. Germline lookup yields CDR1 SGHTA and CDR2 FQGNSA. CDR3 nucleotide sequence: TGTGCCAGCAGCGGGGGTGAAGCGGGACTAACGCGGACGCAGTATTTT. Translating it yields CASSGGEAGLTRTQYF.

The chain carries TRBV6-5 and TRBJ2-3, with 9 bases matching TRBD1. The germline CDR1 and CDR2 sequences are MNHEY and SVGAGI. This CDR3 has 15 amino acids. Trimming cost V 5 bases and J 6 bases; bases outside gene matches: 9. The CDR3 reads CASSTWTGEADTQYF. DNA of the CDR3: TGTGCCAGCAGTACCTGGACAGGGGAGGCCGATACGCAGTATTTT.

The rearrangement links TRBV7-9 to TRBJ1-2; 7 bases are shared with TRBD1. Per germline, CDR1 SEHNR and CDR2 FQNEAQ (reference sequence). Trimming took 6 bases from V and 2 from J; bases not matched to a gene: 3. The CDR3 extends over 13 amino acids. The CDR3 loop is CASRRDSNYGYTF. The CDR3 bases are TGTGCCAGCAGAAGGGACAGCAACTATGGCTACACCTTC.

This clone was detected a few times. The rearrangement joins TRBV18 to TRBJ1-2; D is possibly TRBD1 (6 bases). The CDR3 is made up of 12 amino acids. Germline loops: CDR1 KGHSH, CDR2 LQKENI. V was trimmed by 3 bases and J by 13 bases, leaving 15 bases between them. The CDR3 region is CASSPRGQSSTF. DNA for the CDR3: TGTGCCAGCTCACCTCGCGGACAGTCCAGCACCTTC.

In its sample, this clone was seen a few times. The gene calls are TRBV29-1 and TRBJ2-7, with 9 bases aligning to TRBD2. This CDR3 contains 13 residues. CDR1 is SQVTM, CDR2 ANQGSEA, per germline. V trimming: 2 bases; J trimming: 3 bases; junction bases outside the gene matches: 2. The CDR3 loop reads CSVELAGFYEQYF. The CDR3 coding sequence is TGCAGCGTTGAACTAGCGGGGTTCTACGAGCAGTACTTC.

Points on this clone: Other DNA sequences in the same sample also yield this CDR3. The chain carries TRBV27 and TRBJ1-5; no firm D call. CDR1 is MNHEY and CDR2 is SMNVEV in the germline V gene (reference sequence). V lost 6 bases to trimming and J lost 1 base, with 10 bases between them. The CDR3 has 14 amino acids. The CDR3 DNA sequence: TGTGCCAGCAGCCCGGGAGTAAGCAATCAGCCCCAGCATTTT. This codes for CASSPGVSNQPQHF.

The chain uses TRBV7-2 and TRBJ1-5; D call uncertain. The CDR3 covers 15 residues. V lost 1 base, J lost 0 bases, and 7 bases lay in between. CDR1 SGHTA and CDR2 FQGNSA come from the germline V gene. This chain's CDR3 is CASSLDLYSNQPQHF. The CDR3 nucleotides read TGTGCCAGCAGCTTAGACCTATATAGCAATCAGCCCCAGCATTTT.

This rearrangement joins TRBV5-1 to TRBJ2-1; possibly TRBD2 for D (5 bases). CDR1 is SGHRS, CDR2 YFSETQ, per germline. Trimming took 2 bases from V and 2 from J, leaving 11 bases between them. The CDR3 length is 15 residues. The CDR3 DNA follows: TGCGCCAGCAGCTTAATAAGGGAGACCTACAATGAGCAGTTCTTC. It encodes CASSLIRETYNEQFF.